This T cell receptor beta chain was sequenced for a study of chronic HIV infection and antiretroviral therapy. This CDR3 is built from 13 residues. Trimming pared 6 bases from V and 1 base from J, leaving 9 bases between. Germline V gene sequence: CDR1 SQVTM, CDR2 ANQGSEA. MiXCR, applied by TCRdb to the 5' RACE reads, yields one record per CDR3 protein. This repertoire shows roughly 50,000 distinct CDR3 sequences, about 18% found once; its top ten account for more than 2.5%. This clonotype was counted between two and nine times. The V gene is TRBV29-1, the J gene TRBJ2-2; no reliable D call. This receptor was taken from an adult who had HIV and had not received antiretroviral therapy, or was an uninfected healthy control (not recorded which). Sequenced input: peripheral blood. CDR3 DNA sequence: TGCAGCGTGACGACCGTGAACACCGGGGAGCTGTTTTTT. Translating gives CSVTTVNTGELFF.